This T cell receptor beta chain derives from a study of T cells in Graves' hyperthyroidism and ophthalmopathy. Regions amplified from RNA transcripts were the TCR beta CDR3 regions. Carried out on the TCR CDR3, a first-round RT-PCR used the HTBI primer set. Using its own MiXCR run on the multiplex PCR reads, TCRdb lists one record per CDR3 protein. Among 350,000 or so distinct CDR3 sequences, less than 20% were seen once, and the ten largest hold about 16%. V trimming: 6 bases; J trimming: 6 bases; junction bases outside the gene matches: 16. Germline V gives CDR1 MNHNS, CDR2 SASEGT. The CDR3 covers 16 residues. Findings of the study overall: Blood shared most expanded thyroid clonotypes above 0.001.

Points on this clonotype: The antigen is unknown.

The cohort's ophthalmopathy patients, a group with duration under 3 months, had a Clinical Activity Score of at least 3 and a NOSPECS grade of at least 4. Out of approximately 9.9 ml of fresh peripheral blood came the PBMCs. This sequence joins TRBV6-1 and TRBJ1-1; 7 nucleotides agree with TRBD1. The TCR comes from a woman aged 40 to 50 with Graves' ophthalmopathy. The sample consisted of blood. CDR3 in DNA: TGTGCCAGCAGCGTTTTCCCGACCGAGACAGGGCCTGAAGCTTTCTTT. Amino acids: CASSVFPTETGPEAFF.